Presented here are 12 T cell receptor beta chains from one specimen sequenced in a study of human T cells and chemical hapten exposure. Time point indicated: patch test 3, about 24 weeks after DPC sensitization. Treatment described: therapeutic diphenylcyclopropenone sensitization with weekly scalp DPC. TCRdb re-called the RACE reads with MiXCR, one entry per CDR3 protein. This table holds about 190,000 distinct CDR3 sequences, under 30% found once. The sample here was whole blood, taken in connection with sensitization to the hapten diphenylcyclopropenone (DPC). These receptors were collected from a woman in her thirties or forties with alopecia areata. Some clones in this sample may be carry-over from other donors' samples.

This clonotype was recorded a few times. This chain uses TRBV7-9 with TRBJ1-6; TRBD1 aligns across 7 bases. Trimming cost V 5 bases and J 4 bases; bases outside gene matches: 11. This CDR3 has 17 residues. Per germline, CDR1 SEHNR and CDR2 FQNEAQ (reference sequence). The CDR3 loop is CASSAGSGTVYNSPLHF. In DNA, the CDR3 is TGTGCCAGCAGCGCAGGATCCGGGACAGTTTATAATTCACCCCTCCACTTT. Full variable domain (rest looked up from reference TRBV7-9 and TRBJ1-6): DTGVSQNPRHKITKRGQNVTFRCDPISEHNRLYWYRQTLGQGPEFLTYFQNEAQLEKSRLLSDRFSAERPKGSFSTLEIQRTEQGDSAMYLCASSAGSGTVYNSPLHFGNGTRLTVT.

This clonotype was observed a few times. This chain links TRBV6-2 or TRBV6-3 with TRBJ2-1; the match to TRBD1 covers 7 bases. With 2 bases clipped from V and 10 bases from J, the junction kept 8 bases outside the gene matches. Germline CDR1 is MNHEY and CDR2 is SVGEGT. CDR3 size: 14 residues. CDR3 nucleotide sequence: TGTGCCAGCAGTTACGGAGGACAGGTTCCCGAGCAGTTCTTC. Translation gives CASSYGGQVPEQFF.

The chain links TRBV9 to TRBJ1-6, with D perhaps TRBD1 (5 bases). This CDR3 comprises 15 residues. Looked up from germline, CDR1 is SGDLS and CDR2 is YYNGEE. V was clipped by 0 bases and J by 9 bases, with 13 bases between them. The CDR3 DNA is TGTGCCAGCAGCGTAGAGACCGGACACGGTTCACCCCTCCACTTT. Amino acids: CASSVETGHGSPLHF.

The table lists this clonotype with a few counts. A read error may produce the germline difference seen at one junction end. CDR3 sequence reads: CASSLSHAGSESFF. CDR3 bases: TGTGCCAGCAGTTTATCCCACGCGGGGAGTGAATCTTTCTTT. The chain combines TRBV28 with TRBJ1-1; no firm D call. This CDR3 is built from 14 residues. Germline V gene data show CDR1 as MDHEN and CDR2 as SYDVKM.

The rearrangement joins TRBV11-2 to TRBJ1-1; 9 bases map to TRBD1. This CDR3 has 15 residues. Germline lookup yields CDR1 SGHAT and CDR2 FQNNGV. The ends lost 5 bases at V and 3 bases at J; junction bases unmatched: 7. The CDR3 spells CASSPGQGWDTEAFF. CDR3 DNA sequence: TGTGCCAGCAGCCCGGGACAGGGATGGGACACTGAAGCTTTCTTT.

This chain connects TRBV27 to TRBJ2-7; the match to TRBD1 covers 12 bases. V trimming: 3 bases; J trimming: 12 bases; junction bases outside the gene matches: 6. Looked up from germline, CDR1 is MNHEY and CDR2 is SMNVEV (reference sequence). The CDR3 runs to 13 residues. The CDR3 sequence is CASSLGQGAPWYF. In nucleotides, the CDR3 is TGTGCCAGCAGTTTGGGACAGGGGGCCCCGTGGTACTTC.

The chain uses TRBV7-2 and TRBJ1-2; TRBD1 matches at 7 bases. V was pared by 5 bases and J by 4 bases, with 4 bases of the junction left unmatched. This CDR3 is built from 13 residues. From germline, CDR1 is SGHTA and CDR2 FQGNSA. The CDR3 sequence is CASSATGAYGYTF. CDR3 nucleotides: TGTGCCAGCAGCGCTACAGGGGCCTATGGCTACACCTTC.

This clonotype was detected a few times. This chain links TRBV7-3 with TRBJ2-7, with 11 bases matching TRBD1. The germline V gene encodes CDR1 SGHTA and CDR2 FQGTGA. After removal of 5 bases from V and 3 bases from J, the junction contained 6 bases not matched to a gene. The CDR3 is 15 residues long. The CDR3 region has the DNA TGTGCCAGCAGCCCCGGGACAGGGGGACACTACGAGCAGTACTTC. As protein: CASSPGTGGHYEQYF.

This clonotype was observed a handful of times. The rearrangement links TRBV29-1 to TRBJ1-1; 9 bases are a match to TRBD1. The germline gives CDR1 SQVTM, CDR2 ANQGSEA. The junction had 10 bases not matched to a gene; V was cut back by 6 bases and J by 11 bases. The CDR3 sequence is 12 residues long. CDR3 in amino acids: CSVEPTGGMAFF. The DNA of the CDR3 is TGCAGCGTGGAGCCGACAGGGGGGATGGCTTTCTTT.

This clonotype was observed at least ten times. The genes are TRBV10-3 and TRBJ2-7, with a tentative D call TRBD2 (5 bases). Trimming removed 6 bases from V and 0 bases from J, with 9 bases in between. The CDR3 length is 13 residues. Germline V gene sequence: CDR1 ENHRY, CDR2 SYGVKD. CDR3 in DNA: TGTGCCATCAGAGAGACTAACTCCTACGAGCAGTACTTC. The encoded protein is CAIRETNSYEQYF.

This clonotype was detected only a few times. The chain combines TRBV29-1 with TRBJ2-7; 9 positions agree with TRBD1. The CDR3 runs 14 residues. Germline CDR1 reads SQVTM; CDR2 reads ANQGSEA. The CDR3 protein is CSSKGDREVYEQYF. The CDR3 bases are TGCTCCTCCAAGGGGGACAGGGAGGTCTACGAGCAGTACTTC.

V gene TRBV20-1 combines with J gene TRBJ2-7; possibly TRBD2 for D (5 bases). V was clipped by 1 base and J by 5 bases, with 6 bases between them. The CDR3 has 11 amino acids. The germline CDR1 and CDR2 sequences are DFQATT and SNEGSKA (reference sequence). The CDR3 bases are TGCAGTGCTAGAGCGGGAAACGAGCAGTACTTC. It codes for CSARAGNEQYF.